This T cell receptor beta chain was documented in a study of beta chain features in type 1 diabetes (dated by TCRdb to the late 2010s). Study-wide context: No differences in mean age, gender distribution, total cell number or subset yield were found between patients and healthy donors. A total of 100 million to 110 million sorted cells were examined across all samples, and a strong correlation was observed between cell number per subset and RNA yield. Regulatory and stem cell-like memory subsets were isolated from only 8 patients and about 8 healthy donors, whereas naive and central memory subsets came from all 30 or so donors. In the study, TCRB repertoires of sorted circulating CD4+ T cell subsets from recently diagnosed type 1 diabetes patients were compared with those of matched healthy donors. Findings and caveats that apply to the study as a whole: Naive, central memory and regulatory TCRB repertoires appeared to be more alike among patients than among healthy donors. Sequencing cDNA rather than genomic DNA could over-represent highly expressing activated cells, although activation and CD3 levels did not differ between groups. In all four CD4+ subsets, TCRB CDR3 length was moderately but significantly shorter in type 1 diabetes patients. Because the HLA sub-analyses included only small numbers of individuals, any influence of HLA type on TCRB rearrangement was left unresolved. PCR may preferentially amplify shorter templates, but because patient and control samples were amplified and corrected together, any resulting skew would affect both groups equally. At VDJ recombination sites, patients with type 1 diabetes made fewer insertions and deleted more nucleotides, a pattern implying thymic rearrangement abnormalities.

This clone appeared a few times. Which antigen it targets is not known. One base away there is no much larger clone; base qualities are not given. The entire isolated RNA was reverse transcribed using the High Capacity cDNA Reverse Transcription Kit, and thus expressed TCRB transcripts were sequenced. Naive, central memory and regulatory T cell samples underwent deep immunoSEQ sequencing, averaging approximately 3.3 million total reads per sample. Sorted cells were lysed in RLT buffer, and RNA was extracted using DNase-treated RNeasy Micro or Mini kits according to cell number. Each cell subset was processed separately to prevent cross-contamination, with patient and healthy donor samples processed together. TCRB sequences were amplified from cDNA with the immunoSEQ multiplex PCR, producing 87-bp fragments spanning the CDR3 region. Amplicons were sequenced on the Illumina HiSeq platform. The original pipeline was this. Synthetic template baselines were used to correct PCR bias computationally, reads within Hamming distance 2 were collapsed, and singletons that could not be merged were discarded. Reads were aligned against IMGT to assign V, D and J genes, CDR3 length and insertions or deletions at six rearrangement sites. Within each subset, clonotype counts were normalized to sorted cell number, and only after that were true diversity and Gini coefficients computed with the tcR R package. Repertoire sharing was quantified using the overlap coefficient calculated on TCRB nucleotide sequences. As a proxy for the pre-selection repertoire, out-of-frame TCRB sequences from naive cells were analyzed. Sourced from immuneACCESS, this table was stored by TCRdb with only in-frame sequences that have V and J called. A share of the clones is absent; for the studies checked, an unresolved V gene accounts for under half, and the remainder has no known explanation. The V and J calls and clone size are taken from that table; D and trimming were inferred from the DNA. The sample table records 200,000 to 300,000 clones; 20% of these occur just once. In total, the top ten clones hold 0.028% of the sample.

CDR1 and CDR2 were assigned from the germline V gene (reference sequence) as SGHAT and FQDESV. V and J lose 1 base and 7 bases, and a span of 4 bases separates them. The CDR3 covers 12 residues, taking in both the cysteine and the phenylalanine. The read is trimmed to its CDR3 DNA, 36 bases read in frame from base 1. Each donor gave one peripheral blood draw, averaging roughly 100 mL, which was collected into heparinised tubes. Naive, central memory, regulatory and stem cell-like memory CD4+ T cells were sorted on a BD FACSAria II using a panel including CD45RO, CCR7, CD25, CD127, CD95 and CD27. Every sorted population had a purity above 95%. Right away, PBMCs were isolated by Lymphoprep density gradient centrifugation and were stained directly, with no culture step. To minimize batch effects, samples were stained and sorted in pairs, one healthy donor with one patient per experiment.

This chain is built from TRBV11-1 and TRBJ2-2, with the identity of the D gene unclear. Sequences were obtained from naive CD4+ T cells from blood. Interpreted using the paper, the cell subset or site label stands for: true naive CD4+ T cells. The receptor comes from a woman in her thirties or forties with type 1 diabetes. The CDR3 here reads CASSLVIGELFF. The DNA sequence is TGTGCCAGCAGCTTAGTCATCGGGGAGCTGTTTTTT.